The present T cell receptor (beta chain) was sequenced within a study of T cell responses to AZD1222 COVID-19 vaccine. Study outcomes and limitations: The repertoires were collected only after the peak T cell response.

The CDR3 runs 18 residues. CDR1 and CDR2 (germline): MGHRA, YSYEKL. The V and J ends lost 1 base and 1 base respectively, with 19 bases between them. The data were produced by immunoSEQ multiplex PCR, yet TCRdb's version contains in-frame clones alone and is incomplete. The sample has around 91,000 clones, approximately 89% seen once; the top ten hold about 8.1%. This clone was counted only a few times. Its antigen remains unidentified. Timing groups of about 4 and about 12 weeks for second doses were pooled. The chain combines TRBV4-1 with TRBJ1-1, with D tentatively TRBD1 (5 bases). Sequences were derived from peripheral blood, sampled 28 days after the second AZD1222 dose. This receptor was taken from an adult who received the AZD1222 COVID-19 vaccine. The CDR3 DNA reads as TGCGCCAGCAGCCAAGGAGGCTTAGCCTTGGGGGGGAACACTGAAGCTTTCTTT. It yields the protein CASSQGGLALGGNTEAFF.